Below are 17 T cell receptor beta chains sequenced from a single sample in a study of identifying expanded T cells in peripheral blood. Generated by immunoSEQ multiplex PCR, the TCRdb table keeps only in-frame clones and is missing some. The sample comprises approximately 100,000 clones, 85% to 90% of which are singletons, and about 16% rests with the top ten. The sequenced sample was blood. All receptors come from a person aged 18 to 75 in good health.

The CDR3 is CASSPTGGAGTEAFF. As DNA, the CDR3 is TGTGCCAGCAGCCCGACAGGGGGCGCAGGCACTGAAGCTTTCTTT. This chain links TRBV14 with TRBJ1-1, with TRBD1 matching 10 bases. In germline, CDR1 is SGHDN, CDR2 FVKESK. Trimming at V came to 4 bases and at J to 4 bases, leaving 6 bases not matched to a gene. There are 15 residues in the CDR3.

The rearrangement joins TRBV2 to TRBJ2-2, with 9 bases matching TRBD2. The V segment lost 10 bases and the J segment 6 bases; nucleotides outside the gene matches: 9. There are 14 residues in the CDR3. Looked up from germline, CDR1 is SNHLY and CDR2 is FYNNEI. The DNA of the CDR3 is TGTGCCACCCGGCGGGCGGGAGGGTCCGGGGAGCTGTTTTTT. This sequence encodes CATRRAGGSGELFF. The full variable domain, with the rest looked up from reference TRBV2 and TRBJ2-2, is EPEVTQTPSHQVTQMGQEVILRCVPISNHLYFYWYRQILGQKVEFLVSFYNNEISEKSEIFDDQFSVERPDGSNFTLKIRSTKLEDSAMYFCATRRAGGSGELFFGEGSRLTVL.

This rearrangement joins TRBV7-9 to TRBJ2-5; 15 bases align to TRBD2. CDR1 SEHNR and CDR2 FQNEAQ come from the germline V gene (reference sequence). The CDR3 covers 19 residues. With 3 bases clipped from V and 7 bases from J, the junction kept 15 bases outside the gene matches. This CDR3 reads CASSLGLAGGDLLRGTQYF. The CDR3 bases are TGTGCCAGCAGCTTGGGACTAGCGGGGGGAGACCTCCTCAGGGGGACCCAGTACTTC.

Written as DNA, the CDR3 is TGCGCCAGCAGCTTGGTTGAGGGATTGGAGACCCAGTACTTC. Protein: CASSLVEGLETQYF. V gene TRBV5-1 combines with J gene TRBJ2-5; perhaps TRBD2 as D (5 bases). Trimming left V 0 bases short and J 5 bases short, with 11 bases between. This CDR3 comprises 14 residues. Germline-derived CDR1 and CDR2 are SGHRS and YFSETQ. The whole variable domain, remainder taken from reference TRBV5-1 and TRBJ2-5, is KAGVTQTPRYLIKTRGQQVTLSCSPISGHRSVSWYQQTPGQGLQFLFEYFSETQRNKGNFPGRFSGRQFSNSRSEMNVSTLELGDSALYLCASSLVEGLETQYFGPGTRLLVL.

This clone showed up just once. The V and J genes are TRBV19 and TRBJ2-1; possibly TRBD2 for D (6 bases). This CDR3 spans 15 amino acids. Between the trimmed V and J ends, which lost 0 bases and 1 base, there was a span of 7 bases. Germline CDR1 is LNHDA and CDR2 is SQIVND (reference sequence). CDR3 in amino acids: CASSIDGRSYNEQFF. CDR3 bases: TGTGCCAGTAGTATAGACGGGAGATCCTACAATGAGCAGTTCTTC.

The chain carries TRBV5-1 and TRBJ2-7, with 7 bases that match TRBD1. The CDR3 sequence is 16 residues long. The V gene end was trimmed by 0 bases and the J gene end by 0 bases; junction bases not matched to a gene: 6. Germline V gene lookup returns CDR1 SGHRS and CDR2 YFSETQ. DNA for the CDR3: TGCGCCAGCAGCTTGGGGACAGGTGGAAGCTCCTACGAGCAGTACTTC. Translated, it gives CASSLGTGGSSYEQYF.

The rearrangement links TRBV25-1 to TRBJ1-1; D is possibly TRBD1 (6 bases). Germline V lookup: CDR1 MGHDK, CDR2 SYGVNS. CDR3 length: 13 amino acids. Trimming left V 4 bases short and J 8 bases short, with 14 bases between. The CDR3 DNA reads as TGTGCCAGCAGTGCCTTAGGGACACAGGAAGCTTTCTTT. It translates to CASSALGTQEAFF.

This chain links TRBV28 with TRBJ1-4; TRBD1 aligns across 8 bases. Unmatched junction bases numbered 2, after V lost 4 bases and J lost 7 bases. CDR1 MDHEN and CDR2 SYDVKM come from the germline V gene. This CDR3 region has 13 residues. CDR3: CASSSGGGEKLFF. The CDR3 DNA reads TGTGCCAGCAGTTCAGGGGGCGGTGAAAAACTGTTTTTT.

V gene TRBV5-5 combines with J gene TRBJ1-2; 7 bases fit TRBD1. Germline V gene lookup returns CDR1 SGHKS and CDR2 YYEKEE (reference sequence). J gave up 1 base and V 7 bases, and 16 bases lay outside the gene matches. There are 17 residues in the CDR3. Written as DNA, the CDR3 is TGTGCCAGCGGAAAGACCACAGGGGCGACCTTTAACTATGGCTACACCTTC. Its translation is CASGKTTGATFNYGYTF. Variable domain in full (rest from reference TRBV5-5 and TRBJ1-2): DAGVTQSPTHLIKTRGQQVTLRCSPISGHKSVSWYQQVLGQGPQFIFQYYEKEERGRGNFPDRFSARQFPNYSSELNVNALLLGDSALYLCASGKTTGATFNYGYTFGSGTRLTVV.

The rearrangement uses TRBV9 and TRBJ1-2; a weak D match, TRBD1 (5 bases). The V end was cut by 3 bases, the J end by 2 bases, with 11 bases between. The germline CDR1 and CDR2 sequences are SGDLS and YYNGEE. The CDR3 is 14 residues long. The CDR3 DNA reads TGTGCCAGCAGCGCCTCAAACAGGAACTATGGCTACACCTTC. Its translation is CASSASNRNYGYTF. Drawing the rest from reference TRBV9 and TRBJ1-2, the complete variable domain is DSGVTQTPKHLITATGQRVTLRCSPRSGDLSVYWYQQSLDQGLQFLIQYYNGEERAKGNILERFSAQQFPDLHSELNLSSLELGDSALYFCASSASNRNYGYTFGSGTRLTVV.

This clone was observed once. The chain couples TRBV11-2 to TRBJ1-6, with TRBD1 as a possible D gene (6 bases). V was pared by 2 bases and J by 9 bases, with 20 bases between. This CDR3 has 17 amino acids. The germline gives CDR1 SGHAT, CDR2 FQNNGV. CDR3 sequence: CASSLRGGADISSPLHF. The CDR3 DNA reads as TGTGCCAGCAGCTTAAGGGGGGGTGCCGATATAAGTTCACCCCTCCACTTT.

The J gene is TRBJ2-1, the V gene TRBV7-6; D is undetermined. Trimming removed 1 base from V and 7 bases from J, with 2 bases in between. This CDR3 contains 11 residues. CDR1 SGHVS and CDR2 FNYEAQ come from the germline V gene. In DNA form, the CDR3 reads TGTGCCAGCAGCTTAGGGAATGAGCAGTTCTTC. Translation gives CASSLGNEQFF. Combining the CDR3 with reference TRBV7-6 and TRBJ2-1 gives the whole variable domain GAGVSQSPRYKVTKRGQDVALRCDPISGHVSLYWYRQALGQGPEFLTYFNYEAQQDKSGLPNDRFSAERPEGSISTLTIQRTEQRDSAMYRCASSLGNEQFFGPGTRLTVL.

This rearrangement joins TRBV15 to TRBJ2-3; D unresolved. Trimming pared 0 bases from V and 2 bases from J, leaving 9 bases between. CDR1 LNHNV and CDR2 YYDKDF come from the germline V gene (reference sequence). The CDR3 totals 15 residues. CDR3 amino acids: CATSRELRITDTQYF. As DNA, the CDR3 is TGTGCCACCAGCAGAGAATTGAGGATCACAGATACGCAGTATTTT.

J is TRBJ1-1 and V is TRBV29-1; D gene uncertain. Germline CDR1 reads SQVTM; CDR2 reads ANQGSEA. Trimming stripped 5 bases from V and 3 bases from J, with 7 bases between. This CDR3 has 11 amino acids. The CDR3 reads CSVWEYTEAFF. The CDR3, as DNA: TGCAGCGTTTGGGAGTACACTGAAGCTTTCTTT. The full variable domain, with the rest looked up from reference TRBV29-1 and TRBJ1-1, is SAVISQKPSRDICQRGTSLTIQCQVDSQVTMMFWYRQQPGQSLTLIATANQGSEATYESGFVIDKFPISRPNLTFSTLTVSNMSPEDSSIYLCSVWEYTEAFFGQGTRLTVV.

This clone was seen just once. The V gene is TRBV23-1, the J gene TRBJ2-7, with a tentative D call TRBD2 (5 bases). Being an ORF, TRBV23-1 has a function that is uncertain. There are 17 residues in the CDR3. Trimming removed 2 bases from V and 2 bases from J, with 19 bases in between. The DNA of the CDR3 is TGCGCCAGCAGTCAAGTGACGGATCTGCTGAGGGCCTACGAGCAGTACTTC. Protein: CASSQVTDLLRAYEQYF.

The chain recombines TRBV4-3 with TRBJ2-1; 8 bases agree with TRBD2. The V and J ends lost 3 bases and 7 bases, in that order; junction bases with no gene match: 8. CDR1 and CDR2 from the germline V gene are LGHNA and YSLEER. CDR3 length: 15 residues. The CDR3 bases are TGCGCCAGCAGCCAGGCGGGGGGTCATGCGAATGAGCAGTTCTTC. This codes for CASSQAGGHANEQFF.

This sequence joins TRBV18 and TRBJ2-7, with 7 bases that match TRBD2. The CDR3 is 15 amino acids. The germline CDR1 and CDR2 sequences are KGHSH and LQKENI. V lost 4 bases to trimming and J lost 0 bases; unmatched junction nucleotides: 6. The CDR3 region is CASSRAGQDSYEQYF. DNA of the CDR3: TGTGCCAGCTCACGAGCGGGGCAGGACTCCTACGAGCAGTACTTC.